One sample yielded the 7 T cell receptor beta chains listed below, sequenced in a study of post-analysis software for immune sequencing data. Study results and caveats: Controls had lower frequencies than patients of five or six TRBV segments, which included TRBV5-6, TRBV5-1 and TRBV20-1.

Prepared libraries of TCR beta cDNA carried unique molecular identifiers. MiXCR, run by TCRdb on the PCR reads, gives a single entry per CDR3 protein. Of more than 500,000 distinct CDR3 sequences listed, approximately 34% are singletons. Their antigens remain unidentified. Sequencing was done on a sample of blood. The receptors were sampled from a girl under 18 with multiple sclerosis.

The genes are TRBV7-3 and TRBJ2-5, with 10 bases that match TRBD2. There are 15 residues in the CDR3. V trimming: 5 bases; J trimming: 5 bases; junction bases outside the gene matches: 8. The germline gives CDR1 SGHTA, CDR2 FQGTGA. The CDR3: CASSIQRGGLETQYF. In DNA, the CDR3 is TGTGCCAGCAGCATACAGCGGGGGGGCCTGGAGACCCAGTACTTC.

This chain joins TRBV5-1 and TRBJ1-1; no definite D call. The germline V gene has CDR1 SGHRS and CDR2 YFSETQ. The CDR3 covers 14 residues. V was cut by 0 bases and J by 4 bases, with 10 bases left in between. CDR3 protein: CASSLEGFGTEAFF. The CDR3, as DNA: TGCGCCAGCAGCTTGGAGGGCTTTGGCACTGAAGCTTTCTTT.

The sample holds one count of this clonotype. V gene TRBV3-1 combines with J gene TRBJ2-3, with 13 bases that match TRBD2. This CDR3 region has 18 residues. V lost 0 bases, J lost 0 bases, and 3 bases stayed unmatched. Germline V gene data show CDR1 as LGHDT and CDR2 as YNNKEL (reference sequence). In nucleotides, the CDR3 is TGTGCCAGCAGCCAAGAACTAGCGGGGGGGGCGAGCACAGATACGCAGTATTTT. It yields the protein CASSQELAGGASTDTQYF.

The chain has TRBV4-1 and TRBJ1-2; 10 nucleotides line up with TRBD1. V trimming: 1 base; J trimming: 3 bases; junction bases outside the gene matches: 11. CDR1 is MGHRA and CDR2 is YSYEKL in the germline V gene. CDR3 length equals 18 residues. The CDR3 loop is CASSQGVPGDRGYYGYTF. The CDR3 coding sequence is TGCGCCAGCAGCCAAGGGGTGCCCGGGGACAGGGGATACTATGGCTACACCTTC.

V usage is TRBV18 and J usage is TRBJ1-1; D remains unclear. This CDR3 is 15 amino acids long. V lost 0 bases to trimming and J lost 4 bases, with 12 bases between them. The V gene's germline CDR1 is KGHSH and CDR2 LQKENI. The chain's CDR3 is CASSPPVGQTTEAFF. CDR3 nucleotides: TGTGCCAGCTCACCACCGGTAGGCCAGACCACTGAAGCTTTCTTT.

This clonotype was detected ten times or more. The chain links TRBV7-2 to TRBJ1-2; 7 bases align to TRBD1. The junction had 4 bases not matched to a gene; V was cut back by 5 bases and J by 7 bases. This CDR3 is 12 amino acids long. The germline gives CDR1 SGHTA, CDR2 FQGNSA. The CDR3 coding sequence is TGTGCCAGCAGCCCGAGGACAGGTGGCTACACCTTC. It specifies CASSPRTGGYTF.

This sequence joins TRBV24-1 and TRBJ2-6; possibly TRBD1 for D (5 bases). This CDR3 is 17 amino acids long. Germline assignment: CDR1 KGHDR and CDR2 SFDVKD. V shed 5 bases and J shed 3 bases, with 16 bases lying between them. CDR3 DNA: TGTGCCACCAGTGTCAATGCACCAGGGCTTGGGGCCAACGTCCTGACTTTC. It translates to CATSVNAPGLGANVLTF.